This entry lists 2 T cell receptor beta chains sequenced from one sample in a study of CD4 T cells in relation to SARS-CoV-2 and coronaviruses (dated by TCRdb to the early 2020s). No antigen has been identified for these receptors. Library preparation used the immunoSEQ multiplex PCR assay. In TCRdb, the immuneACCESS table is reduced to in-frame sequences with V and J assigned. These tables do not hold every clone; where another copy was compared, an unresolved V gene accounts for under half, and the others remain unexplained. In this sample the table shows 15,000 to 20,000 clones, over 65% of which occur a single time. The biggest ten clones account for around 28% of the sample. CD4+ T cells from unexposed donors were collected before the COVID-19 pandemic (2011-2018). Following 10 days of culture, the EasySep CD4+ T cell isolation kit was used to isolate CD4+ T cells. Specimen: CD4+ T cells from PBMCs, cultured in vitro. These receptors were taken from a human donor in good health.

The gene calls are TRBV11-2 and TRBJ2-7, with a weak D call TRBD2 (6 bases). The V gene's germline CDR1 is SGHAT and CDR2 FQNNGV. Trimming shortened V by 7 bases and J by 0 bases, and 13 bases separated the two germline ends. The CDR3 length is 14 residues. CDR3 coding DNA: TGTGCCAGCAATCCGGCCGGGAGCTCCTACGAGCAGTACTTC. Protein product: CASNPAGSSYEQYF.

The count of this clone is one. Here the CDR3 DNA reads TGTGCCAGCAGCAGCCGGGCGGGCCTCCAAGAGACCCAGTACTTC. This translates into CASSSRAGLQETQYF. The chain uses TRBV21-1 and TRBJ2-5; the D call of TRBD2 is as the table states it, not checked on the DNA. TRBV21-1 is a pseudogene. The CDR3 length is 15 residues.